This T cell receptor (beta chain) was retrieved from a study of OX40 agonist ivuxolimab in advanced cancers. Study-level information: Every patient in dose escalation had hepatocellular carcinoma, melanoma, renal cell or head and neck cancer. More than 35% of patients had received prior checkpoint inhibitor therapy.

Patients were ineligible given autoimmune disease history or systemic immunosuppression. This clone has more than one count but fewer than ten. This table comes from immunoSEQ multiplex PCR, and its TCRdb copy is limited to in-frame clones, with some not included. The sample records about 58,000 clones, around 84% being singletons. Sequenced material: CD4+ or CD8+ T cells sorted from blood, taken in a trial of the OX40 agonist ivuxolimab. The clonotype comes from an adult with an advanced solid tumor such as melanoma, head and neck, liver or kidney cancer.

The CDR3 loop reads CASSLVPDNSPLHF. The CDR3 DNA reads as TGTGCCAGCAGCTTGGTCCCAGATAATTCACCCCTCCACTTT. The gene calls are TRBV5-4 and TRBJ1-6; no firm D call. Between the trimmed V and J ends, which lost 0 bases and 5 bases, there was a span of 6 bases. Germline CDR1 reads SGHNT; CDR2 reads YYREEE (reference sequence). The CDR3 is 14 amino acids.